One and the same sample provided the 19 T cell receptor beta chains below, sequenced in a study of blood T cell repertoires in COVID-19. The method was immunoSEQ multiplex PCR; TCRdb's version includes in-frame clones alone and lacks a portion of them. The sample has about 280,000 clones; about four fifths are singletons. Sequencing input: PBMCs or T cells enriched from blood (not recorded which). Receptors were obtained from a man aged 40-50 years who had been exposed to COVID-19.

The chain combines TRBV20-1 with TRBJ1-5; D possibly corresponds to TRBD1 (6 bases). The CDR3 totals 13 residues. Trimming took 3 bases from V and 7 from J, leaving 13 bases between them. Germline CDR1 is DFQATT and CDR2 is SNEGSKA (reference sequence). In DNA form, the CDR3 reads TGCAGTGCTAGTGGGACACCAGGGCAGCCCCAGCATTTT. Translation: CSASGTPGQPQHF.

The gene calls are TRBV5-1 and TRBJ1-1, with D possibly being TRBD1 (5 bases). V was clipped by 7 bases and J by 5 bases, with 15 bases between them. This CDR3 region has 13 residues. Germline values: CDR1 SGHRS, CDR2 YFSETQ. CDR3 in DNA: TGCGCCAGCTATGGCACAGGATGGACTGAAGCTTTCTTT. It codes for CASYGTGWTEAFF.

This sequence joins TRBV18 and TRBJ1-2, with D possibly being TRBD1 (6 bases). V was cut by 4 bases and J by 3 bases, with 15 bases left in between. CDR1 is KGHSH and CDR2 is LQKENI in the germline V gene. This CDR3 spans 15 amino acids. CDR3 DNA: TGTGCCAGCTCACTAACCCAGGGGTCGGACTATGGCTACACCTTC. As protein: CASSLTQGSDYGYTF.

This chain connects TRBV5-5 to TRBJ1-3; D gene unclear. CDR1 SGHKS and CDR2 YYEKEE come from the germline V gene (reference sequence). V lost 2 bases and J 9 bases, leaving 9 bases between the germline ends. The CDR3 consists of 12 residues. For the CDR3, the DNA is TGTGCCAGCAGCTTTTATGGTAGCACCATATATTTT. This codes for CASSFYGSTIYF.

The gene calls are TRBV10-2 and TRBJ2-3; 15 nucleotides line up with TRBD2. The junction had 10 bases not matched to a gene; V was cut back by 7 bases and J by 14 bases. Germline CDR1 WSHSY, CDR2 SAAADI. This CDR3 has 14 residues. CDR3 in amino acids: CASTYGLAGGRVYF. The DNA of the CDR3 is TGCGCCAGCACCTACGGACTAGCGGGAGGGCGAGTGTATTTT.

This clone came up a few times. This rearrangement joins TRBV15 to TRBJ1-2, with D possibly being TRBD1 (5 bases). The CDR3 is 13 amino acids. Looked up from germline, CDR1 is LNHNV and CDR2 is YYDKDF (reference sequence). V gave up 0 bases and J gave up 9 bases, with 11 bases separating them. In DNA form, the CDR3 reads TGTGCCACCAGCAGAGATAAGGGGTACAGCTACACCTTC. Protein: CATSRDKGYSYTF.

This clone came up a few times. The genes are TRBV14 and TRBJ1-3; D might be TRBD1 (5 bases). This CDR3 is built from 15 residues. Trimming removed 4 bases at V and 0 bases at J, with 10 bases between. Germline CDR1 is SGHDN and CDR2 is FVKESK. The DNA of the CDR3 is TGTGCCAGCAGCCCCACCAGGGACTCTGGAAACACCATATATTTT. As protein: CASSPTRDSGNTIYF.

The rearrangement uses TRBV2 and TRBJ1-6; no clear D. The CDR3 spans 15 residues. Germline V lookup: CDR1 SNHLY, CDR2 FYNNEI. V was shortened by 2 bases and J by 10 bases, with 15 bases between the two germline ends. CDR3 residues: CASSEREEVGSPLHF. The DNA for the CDR3 is TGTGCCAGCAGTGAAAGGGAGGAGGTCGGGTCACCCCTCCACTTT.

J is TRBJ2-3 and V is TRBV7-3; 9 nucleotides line up with TRBD2. CDR3 length equals 15 residues. J was trimmed by 7 bases and V by 2 bases; bases with no gene match: 7. Germline V gene lookup returns CDR1 SGHTA and CDR2 FQGTGA. The CDR3 DNA is TGTGCCAGCAGCTTAGTGGCGGGAGGGGTGAATACGCAGTATTTT. This codes for CASSLVAGGVNTQYF.

The chain is built from TRBV11-3 and TRBJ2-3, with 7 bases that match TRBD1. In germline, CDR1 is SGHNT, CDR2 YENEEA. Trimming cost V 4 bases and J 4 bases; bases outside gene matches: 8. The CDR3 is 15 amino acids. The DNA for the CDR3 is TGTGCCAGCAGCTATGAGGGGGCGAAGTCAGATACGCAGTATTTT. Amino acid sequence: CASSYEGAKSDTQYF.

The chain links TRBV2 to TRBJ1-1; D uncertain. This CDR3 region has 16 residues. Germline CDR1 and CDR2: SNHLY and FYNNEI. V was cut by 3 bases and J by 0 bases, with 14 bases left in between. This CDR3 reads CASSELQSSMNTEAFF. The CDR3 DNA is TGTGCCAGCAGTGAGTTACAGTCCAGCATGAACACTGAAGCTTTCTTT.

CDR3 sequence (DNA): TGTGCCTGGAGTGTAGACAGTAGCACAGATACGCAGTATTTT. Protein: CAWSVDSSTDTQYF. The V and J genes are TRBV30 and TRBJ2-3, with D maybe TRBD1 (5 bases). There are 14 residues in the CDR3. The germline V gene has CDR1 GTSNPN and CDR2 SVGIG (reference sequence). With 0 bases removed from V and 0 bases from J, the gap between germline ends came to 7 bases.

The CDR3: CASSGQAYEQYF. CDR3 nucleotide sequence: TGTGCCAGCAGTGGTCAGGCCTACGAGCAGTACTTC. The chain carries TRBV25-1 and TRBJ2-7; D is unresolved. Trimming took 4 bases from V and 2 from J, leaving 6 bases between them. This CDR3 has 12 amino acids. Per germline, CDR1 MGHDK and CDR2 SYGVNS.

The chain couples TRBV6-5 to TRBJ2-1; D unclear. The V gene lost 7 bases and the J gene lost 8 bases, with 9 bases spanning the gap. Germline-derived CDR1 and CDR2 are MNHEY and SVGAGI. The CDR3 length is 11 residues. In DNA, the CDR3 is TGTGCCAGCAAGGAGAGCTATGAGCAGTTCTTC. Residues: CASKESYEQFF.

V and J are TRBV7-8 and TRBJ2-2; 7 bases fit TRBD2. The germline V gene has CDR1 SGHVS and CDR2 FQNEAQ. The CDR3 is 16 amino acids. J was trimmed by 6 bases and V by 1 base; bases with no gene match: 8. In nucleotides, the CDR3 is TGTGCCAGCAGCTTAGGGTCGGCGGGAGTCGCCGGGGAGCTGTTTTTT. Amino acid sequence: CASSLGSAGVAGELFF.

The chain recombines TRBV6-5 with TRBJ1-6; D ambiguous. Trimming removed 6 bases from V and 9 bases from J, with 12 bases in between. The length of the CDR3 is 13 residues. Per the germline V gene, CDR1 is MNHEY and CDR2 is SVGAGI. The CDR3 here is CASRREGRSPLHF. As DNA, the CDR3 is TGTGCCAGCAGACGGGAGGGTCGTTCACCCCTCCACTTT.

The count of this clone is one. One end of the junction is discordant with germline, which a read error may explain. This chain uses TRBV24-1 with TRBJ2-1; 8 nucleotides align to TRBD1. This CDR3 contains 13 residues. The germline gives CDR1 KGHDR, CDR2 SFDVKD. The CDR3 sequence is CATSDFSGTGAVF. CDR3 nucleotide sequence: TGTGCCACCAGTGATTTTTCCGGGACAGGTGCGGTCTTC.

A word on this clone: Other DNA sequences in the sample encode the same CDR3. This chain joins TRBV5-1 and TRBJ2-1, with no clear D. Looked up from germline, CDR1 is SGHRS and CDR2 is YFSETQ. The V gene lost 1 base and the J gene lost 6 bases, with 5 bases spanning the gap. The CDR3 totals 12 residues. CDR3 in DNA: TGCGCCAGCAGCTTGCCCGGCAATGAGCAGTTCTTC. It yields the protein CASSLPGNEQFF.

CDR3 protein: CASSVGGWERPYNEQFF. In DNA form, the CDR3 reads TGTGCCAGCAGCGTAGGTGGTTGGGAGCGGCCCTACAATGAGCAGTTCTTC. The chain has TRBV9 and TRBJ2-1; D possibly corresponds to TRBD2 (5 bases). This CDR3 spans 17 amino acids. The V gene's germline CDR1 is SGDLS and CDR2 YYNGEE. V lost 0 bases and J lost 2, with 15 bases in between. Full variable domain (rest looked up from reference TRBV9 and TRBJ2-1): DSGVTQTPKHLITATGQRVTLRCSPRSGDLSVYWYQQSLDQGLQFLIQYYNGEERAKGNILERFSAQQFPDLHSELNLSSLELGDSALYFCASSVGGWERPYNEQFFGPGTRLTVL.